Below, 8 T cell receptor beta chains from the same sample are listed, as sequenced in a study of blood T cell repertoires in COVID-19. Sequencing used immunoSEQ multiplex PCR; TCRdb keeps in-frame clones, though not all of them. The table records some 240,000 clones, around 86% of them present only once. What was sequenced was peripheral blood. Source of these receptors: a woman in her 70s with COVID-19, enrolled during active disease.

This clone was recorded once. The rearrangement joins TRBV29-1 to TRBJ2-1; 8 bases are shared with TRBD1. Germline V gene data show CDR1 as SQVTM and CDR2 as ANQGSEA. CDR3 length: 15 amino acids. The J segment lost 4 bases and the V segment lost 3 bases, leaving 8 bases of the junction unmatched. The CDR3 spells CSVDVRDRLYNEQFF. The CDR3 bases are TGCAGCGTTGACGTCCGGGACAGGCTTTACAATGAGCAGTTCTTC.

The chain uses TRBV29-1 and TRBJ2-3; unclear D gene. The CDR3 runs 12 residues. CDR1 and CDR2 from the germline V gene are SQVTM and ANQGSEA. V was pared by 0 bases and J by 6 bases, with 7 bases between. The CDR3 nucleotides read TGCAGCGTTGAAGATGCGGCTGATACGCAGTATTTT. Translated, it gives CSVEDAADTQYF.

This clone was counted once. This sequence joins TRBV5-4 and TRBJ2-7, with TRBD2 as a possible D gene (5 bases). V dropped 3 bases and J dropped 3 bases, with 10 bases sitting between them. Germline V lookup: CDR1 SGHNT, CDR2 YYREEE (reference sequence). This CDR3 spans 13 amino acids. The CDR3 coding sequence is TGTGCCAGCAGCTGGAACAGCGGCTACGAGCAGTACTTC. It is translated as CASSWNSGYEQYF.

The chain combines TRBV11-2 with TRBJ2-4, with a weak D call TRBD1 (6 bases). The CDR3 runs to 12 residues. The germline V gene encodes CDR1 SGHAT and CDR2 FQNNGV. Trimming cost V 1 base and J 8 bases, with 6 bases left between them. The CDR3, as DNA: TGTGCCAGCAGCTTAGCAGGGGACATTCAGTACTTC. Encoded protein: CASSLAGDIQYF.

The V and J genes are TRBV18 and TRBJ1-4; D might be TRBD1 (6 bases). Trimming left V 3 bases short and J 6 bases short, with 14 bases between. The CDR3 covers 15 residues. The V gene's germline CDR1 is KGHSH and CDR2 LQKENI. The CDR3 coding sequence is TGTGCCAGCTCACCTGGCGGGGGCGCAGATGAAAAACTGTTTTTT. Translated, it gives CASSPGGGADEKLFF.

The chain couples TRBV10-3 to TRBJ2-3, with 11 bases matching TRBD2. Germline lookup yields CDR1 ENHRY and CDR2 SYGVKD. The J segment lost 6 bases and the V segment lost 9 bases, leaving 5 bases of the junction unmatched. The CDR3 sequence is 13 residues long. Written as DNA, the CDR3 is TGTGCCATACTAGCGGGAGTGGATGATACGCAGTATTTT. Protein sequence: CAILAGVDDTQYF.

The chain recombines TRBV18 with TRBJ2-7; 7 nucleotides match TRBD1. V was clipped by 10 bases and J by 3 bases; unmatched bases: 3. Germline CDR1 and CDR2: KGHSH and LQKENI. The CDR3 runs 11 residues. CDR3 amino acids: CATRDSYEQYF. CDR3 DNA: TGTGCCACCAGGGACAGCTACGAGCAGTACTTC. The entire variable domain, with the rest obtained from reference TRBV18 and TRBJ2-7, is as follows: NAGVMQNPRHLVRRRGQEARLRCSPMKGHSHVYWYRQLPEEGLKFMVYLQKENIIDESGMPKERFSAEFPKEGPSILRIQQVVRGDSAAYFCATRDSYEQYFGPGTRLTVT.

This clone was counted a few times. V usage is TRBV5-6 and J usage is TRBJ2-7, with D possibly matching TRBD1 (5 bases). CDR1 and CDR2 from the germline V gene are SGHDT and YYEEEE. V lost 0 bases, J lost 1 base, and 5 bases lay in between. The CDR3 loop spans 13 amino acids. CDR3 residues: CASSLGQSYEQYF. For the CDR3, the DNA is TGTGCCAGCAGCTTGGGACAGTCCTACGAGCAGTACTTC.